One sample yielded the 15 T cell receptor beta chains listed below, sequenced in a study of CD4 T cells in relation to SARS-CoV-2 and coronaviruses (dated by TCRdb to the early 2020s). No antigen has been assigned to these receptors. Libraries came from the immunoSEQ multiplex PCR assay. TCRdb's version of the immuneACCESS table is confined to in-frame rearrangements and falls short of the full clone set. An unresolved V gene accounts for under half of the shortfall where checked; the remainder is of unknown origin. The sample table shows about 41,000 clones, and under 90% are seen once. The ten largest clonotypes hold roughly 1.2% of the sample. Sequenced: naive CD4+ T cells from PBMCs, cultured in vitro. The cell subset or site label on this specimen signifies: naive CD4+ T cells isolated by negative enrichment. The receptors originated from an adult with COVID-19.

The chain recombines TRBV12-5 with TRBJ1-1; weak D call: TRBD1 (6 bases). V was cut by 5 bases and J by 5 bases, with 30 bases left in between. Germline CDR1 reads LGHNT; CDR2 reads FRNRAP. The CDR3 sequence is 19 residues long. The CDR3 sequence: CASGHGGGRTRGRRTEAFF. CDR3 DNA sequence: TGTGCTAGTGGTCACGGTGGGGGGCGAACGCGGGGGCGCAGGACTGAAGCTTTCTTT.

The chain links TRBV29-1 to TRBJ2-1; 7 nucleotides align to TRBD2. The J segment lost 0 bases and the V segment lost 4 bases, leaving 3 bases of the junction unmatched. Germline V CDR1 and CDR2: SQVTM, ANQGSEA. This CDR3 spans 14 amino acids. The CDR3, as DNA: TGCAGCGTTGTCGGCGGGAGCTCCTACAATGAGCAGTTCTTC. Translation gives CSVVGGSSYNEQFF.

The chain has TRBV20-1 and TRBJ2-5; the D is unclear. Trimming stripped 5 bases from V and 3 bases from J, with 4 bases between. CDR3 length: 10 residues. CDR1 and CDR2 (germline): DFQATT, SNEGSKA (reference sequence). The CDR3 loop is CSAFKETQYF. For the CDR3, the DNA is TGCAGTGCTTTTAAAGAGACCCAGTACTTC.

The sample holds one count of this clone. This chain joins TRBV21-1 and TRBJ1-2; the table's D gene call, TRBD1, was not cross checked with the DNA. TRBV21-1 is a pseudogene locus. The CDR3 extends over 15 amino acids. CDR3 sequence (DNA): TGTGCCAGCAGCAAAGTGTCCGGGACAGGGCTAGGCTACACCTTC. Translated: CASSKVSGTGLGYTF.

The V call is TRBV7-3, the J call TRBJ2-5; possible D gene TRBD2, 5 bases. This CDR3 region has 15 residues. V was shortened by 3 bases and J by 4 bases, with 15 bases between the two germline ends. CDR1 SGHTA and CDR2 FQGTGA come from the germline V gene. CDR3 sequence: CASSFRGTSGETQYF. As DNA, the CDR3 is TGTGCCAGCAGCTTTCGGGGTACATCGGGAGAGACCCAGTACTTC.

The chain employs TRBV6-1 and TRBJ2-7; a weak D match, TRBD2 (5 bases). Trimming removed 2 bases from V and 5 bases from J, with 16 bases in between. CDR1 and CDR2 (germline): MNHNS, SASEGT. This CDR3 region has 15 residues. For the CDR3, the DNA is TGTGCCAGCAGTGAAAAGGCGGTGGGAGTCCACGAGCAGTACTTC. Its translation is CASSEKAVGVHEQYF.

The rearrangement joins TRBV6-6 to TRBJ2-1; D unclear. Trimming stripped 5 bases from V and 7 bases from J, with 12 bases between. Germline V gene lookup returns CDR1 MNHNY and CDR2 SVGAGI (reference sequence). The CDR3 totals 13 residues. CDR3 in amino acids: CASSPRLGNEQFF. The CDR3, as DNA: TGTGCCAGCAGTCCGCGACTCGGAAATGAGCAGTTCTTC.

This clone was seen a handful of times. In DNA, the CDR3 is TGTGCCAGCACGGCCCTTGACTATGGCTACACCTTC. It yields the protein CASTALDYGYTF. The chain uses TRBV19 and TRBJ1-2; D is ambiguous. Between the trimmed V and J ends, which lost 9 bases and 3 bases, there was a span of 11 bases. Germline V gene sequence: CDR1 LNHDA, CDR2 SQIVND (reference sequence). The CDR3 extends over 12 amino acids. Based on the CDR3 plus reference TRBV19 and TRBJ1-2, the full variable domain is DGGITQSPKYLFRKEGQNVTLSCEQNLNHDAMYWYRQDPGQGLRLIYYSQIVNDFQKGDIAEGYSVSREKKESFPLTVTSAQKNPTAFYLCASTALDYGYTFGSGTRLTVV.

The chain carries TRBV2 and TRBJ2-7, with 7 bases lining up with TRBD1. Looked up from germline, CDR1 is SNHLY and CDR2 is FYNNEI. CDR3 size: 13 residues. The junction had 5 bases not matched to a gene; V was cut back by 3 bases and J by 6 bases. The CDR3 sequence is CASSDDRESEQYF. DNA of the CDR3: TGTGCCAGCAGTGACGACAGGGAATCCGAGCAGTACTTC.

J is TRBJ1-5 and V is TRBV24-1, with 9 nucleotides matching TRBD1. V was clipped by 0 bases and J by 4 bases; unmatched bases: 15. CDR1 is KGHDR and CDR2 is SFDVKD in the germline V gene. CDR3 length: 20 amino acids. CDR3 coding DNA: TGTGCCACCAGTGATTTGAACCCCCTCGGGACAGGGATGGGGAATCAGCCCCAGCATTTT. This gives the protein CATSDLNPLGTGMGNQPQHF.

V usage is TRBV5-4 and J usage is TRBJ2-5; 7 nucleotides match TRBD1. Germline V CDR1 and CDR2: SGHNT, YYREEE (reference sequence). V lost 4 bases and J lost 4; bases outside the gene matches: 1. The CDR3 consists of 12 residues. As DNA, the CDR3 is TGTGCCAGCAGCAGGGACAGAGAGACCCAGTACTTC. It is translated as CASSRDRETQYF.

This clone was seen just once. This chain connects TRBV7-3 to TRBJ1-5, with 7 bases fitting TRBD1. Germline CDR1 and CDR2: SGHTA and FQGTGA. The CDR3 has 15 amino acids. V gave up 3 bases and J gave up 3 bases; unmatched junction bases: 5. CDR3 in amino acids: CASSFHRGPNQPQHF. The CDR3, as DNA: TGTGCCAGCAGCTTTCATAGGGGGCCCAATCAGCCCCAGCATTTT.

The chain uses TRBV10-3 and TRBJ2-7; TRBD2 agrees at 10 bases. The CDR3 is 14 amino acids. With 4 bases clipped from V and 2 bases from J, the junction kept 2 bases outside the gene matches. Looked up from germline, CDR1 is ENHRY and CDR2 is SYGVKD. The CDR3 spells CAISGGLAAYEQYF. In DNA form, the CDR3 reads TGTGCCATCAGTGGAGGACTAGCGGCCTACGAGCAGTACTTC.

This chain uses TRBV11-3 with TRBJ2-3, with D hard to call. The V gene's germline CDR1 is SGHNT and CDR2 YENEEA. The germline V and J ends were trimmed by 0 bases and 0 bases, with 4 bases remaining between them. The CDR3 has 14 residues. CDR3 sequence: CASSLDRSTDTQYF. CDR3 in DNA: TGTGCCAGCAGCTTAGACCGGAGCACAGATACGCAGTATTTT.

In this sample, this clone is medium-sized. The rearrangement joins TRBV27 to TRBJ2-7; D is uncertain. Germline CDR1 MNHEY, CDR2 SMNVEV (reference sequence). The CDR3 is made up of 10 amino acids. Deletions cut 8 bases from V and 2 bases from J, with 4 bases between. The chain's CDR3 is CASGTYEQYF. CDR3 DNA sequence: TGTGCCAGCGGAACCTACGAGCAGTACTTC.